A single sample gave rise to the 13 T cell receptor beta chains below, sequenced in a study of blood T cell repertoires in COVID-19. Using immunoSEQ multiplex PCR, the repertoire was profiled, and TCRdb retains in-frame clones only, with some absent. Among 390,000 or so clones listed, roughly four fifths were seen once. The sample consisted of PBMCs or T cells enriched from blood (not recorded which). These TCRs come from a woman aged 45-65 years who had recovered from COVID-19.

The chain is built from TRBV18 and TRBJ2-3, with a possible D match to TRBD1 (6 bases). V lost 4 bases to trimming and J lost 3 bases, with 8 bases between them. Per germline, CDR1 KGHSH and CDR2 LQKENI. This CDR3 contains 13 residues. The CDR3 coding sequence is TGTGCCAGCTCACACACAGGGACAGATACGCAGTATTTT. It codes for CASSHTGTDTQYF. Full variable domain (outside the CDR3, taken from reference TRBV18 and TRBJ2-3): NAGVMQNPRHLVRRRGQEARLRCSPMKGHSHVYWYRQLPEEGLKFMVYLQKENIIDESGMPKERFSAEFPKEGPSILRIQQVVRGDSAAYFCASSHTGTDTQYFGPGTRLTVL.

This clone came up once. The chain recombines TRBV14 with TRBJ2-3; D might be TRBD2 (7 bases). CDR1 and CDR2 (germline): SGHDN, FVKESK. V dropped 1 base and J dropped 6 bases, with 14 bases sitting between them. CDR3 length: 15 amino acids. Written as DNA, the CDR3 is TGTGCCAGCAGCCAAGGAGTATGGGGGGGCGATACGCAGTATTTT. Translating gives CASSQGVWGGDTQYF.

This CDR3 reads CASSYSTGGNQPQHF. CDR3 in DNA: TGTGCCAGCAGTTACTCGACAGGCGGTAATCAGCCCCAGCATTTT. The V gene is TRBV6-5, the J gene TRBJ1-5; TRBD1 is a possible D gene (6 bases). The germline V gene encodes CDR1 MNHEY and CDR2 SVGAGI. This CDR3 comprises 15 residues. V was trimmed by 0 bases and J by 4 bases, leaving 10 bases between them.

For this clone: Germline and junction disagree at one end, which may indicate a read error. The CDR3 DNA follows: TGTGCTAGCAGCTTAGGGAGGTTGGTGCTGCGAGAGACCCAGTACTTC. As protein: CASSLGRLVLRETQYF. The chain is built from TRBV7-7 and TRBJ2-5, with D possibly matching TRBD2 (6 bases). This CDR3 is built from 16 residues. Germline CDR1 is SSHAT and CDR2 is FNYEAQ (reference sequence).

The genes are TRBV6-2 or TRBV6-3 and TRBJ2-1; D is unresolved. The CDR3 is 12 amino acids. Germline V gene lookup returns CDR1 MNHEY and CDR2 SVGEGT. V gave up 6 bases and J gave up 1 base, with 4 bases separating them. CDR3 DNA: TGTGCCAGCAGCGAGTCCTACAATGAGCAGTTCTTC. Its translation is CASSESYNEQFF.

The rearrangement links TRBV20-1 to TRBJ1-1; D is unclear. CDR3 length: 10 amino acids. V shed 3 bases and J shed 8 bases, with 7 bases lying between them. Germline V gene lookup returns CDR1 DFQATT and CDR2 SNEGSKA (reference sequence). The CDR3 loop reads CSASRGEAFF. In DNA, the CDR3 is TGCAGTGCTAGTCGAGGGGAAGCTTTCTTT.

J is TRBJ2-1 and V is TRBV5-1, with 10 bases matching TRBD2. In germline, CDR1 is SGHRS, CDR2 YFSETQ. The CDR3 has 15 residues. V gave up 4 bases and J gave up 5 bases; unmatched junction bases: 6. As DNA, the CDR3 is TGCGCCAGCAGCAACCGACTAGCGGGCGACAATGAGCAGTTCTTC. Translating it yields CASSNRLAGDNEQFF.

The rearrangement links TRBV7-3 to TRBJ1-2; possible D gene TRBD1, 6 bases. The V end was cut by 4 bases, the J end by 4 bases, with 7 bases between. CDR1 and CDR2 (germline): SGHTA, FQGTGA. CDR3 length: 12 residues. As DNA, the CDR3 is TGTGCCAGCAGCTCGGACAGCTATGGCTACACCTTC. It is translated as CASSSDSYGYTF.

The rearrangement links TRBV5-5 to TRBJ2-3; 9 nucleotides agree with TRBD2. The CDR3 runs to 18 residues. Germline values: CDR1 SGHKS, CDR2 YYEKEE (reference sequence). V dropped 4 bases and J dropped 5; count of bases not matched to a gene: 17. For the CDR3, the DNA is TGTGCCAGCAGCGTCACTATTGTCGTAGCGGGGGACCAAGATACGCAGTATTTT. This gives the protein CASSVTIVVAGDQDTQYF.

This chain links TRBV6-5 with TRBJ2-5, with TRBD2 matching over 7 bases. This CDR3 contains 15 residues. The V gene's germline CDR1 is MNHEY and CDR2 SVGAGI. V lost 4 bases and J lost 4; bases outside the gene matches: 9. The CDR3 coding sequence is TGTGCCAGCAGTTCCGGACTAGTGGGGTCAGAGACCCAGTACTTC. Its protein is CASSSGLVGSETQYF.

Only one count was recorded for this clone. The chain combines TRBV24-1 with TRBJ1-2, with 7 bases matching TRBD1. Germline V CDR1 and CDR2: KGHDR, SFDVKD. After removal of 4 bases from V and 1 base from J, the junction contained 5 bases not matched to a gene. The CDR3 is 15 residues long. CDR3 loop: CATSELTGNNYGYTF. The CDR3 DNA sequence: TGTGCCACCAGTGAGCTGACAGGGAATAACTATGGCTACACCTTC.

V gene TRBV19 combines with J gene TRBJ1-2, with D tentatively TRBD1 (6 bases). V was pared by 6 bases and J by 2 bases, with 16 bases between. This CDR3 comprises 15 residues. Looked up from germline, CDR1 is LNHDA and CDR2 is SQIVND (reference sequence). In DNA form, the CDR3 reads TGTGCCAGTAGCCCAGGGGCGGTGGCGAACTATGGCTACACCTTC. The encoded protein is CASSPGAVANYGYTF.

The chain links TRBV19 to TRBJ1-3; 12 nucleotides align to TRBD1. With V trimmed by 6 bases and J by 0 bases, 9 bases remained unmatched. The CDR3 covers 18 residues. CDR1 is LNHDA, CDR2 SQIVND, per germline (reference sequence). CDR3 bases: TGTGCCAGTAGGATCGGGACAGGGGGCTCCGGCTCTGGAAACACCATATATTTT. Encoded protein: CASRIGTGGSGSGNTIYF.